The 30 T cell receptor beta chains below were found in one sample sequenced in a study of T cell responses to AZD1222 COVID-19 vaccine. Libraries were prepared by immunoSEQ multiplex PCR; TCRdb keeps only in-frame clonotypes and omits some of them. Of 150,000 to 200,000 clones listed, around 92% are singletons. The sequences come from peripheral blood, collected on day 0 of AZD1222 vaccination. These receptors came from an adult in good health.

The V gene is TRBV12-3 or TRBV12-4, the J gene TRBJ1-1; D call uncertain. CDR3 length: 10 amino acids. Between the trimmed V and J ends, which lost 7 bases and 3 bases, there was a span of 3 bases. The CDR3 DNA is TGTGCCAGCAAAGACACTGAAGCTTTCTTT. Its translation is CASKDTEAFF.

The V gene is TRBV19, the J gene TRBJ2-1; maybe TRBD2 (5 bases). Trimming left V 5 bases short and J 0 bases short, with 26 bases between. CDR1 is LNHDA and CDR2 is SQIVND in the germline V gene (reference sequence). CDR3 size: 20 residues. The CDR3 is CASSDQREGSGPSSYNEQFF. The CDR3 DNA follows: TGTGCCAGTAGTGACCAGAGAGAGGGTTCGGGCCCTAGCTCCTACAATGAGCAGTTCTTC.

This chain connects TRBV11-2 to TRBJ1-5; 8 nucleotides match TRBD1. CDR3 length: 16 amino acids. Germline CDR1 and CDR2: SGHAT and FQNNGV. V shed 5 bases, J shed 2 bases, and the junction held 8 bases outside the gene matches. The CDR3 region is CASSPQATGGNQPQHF. For the CDR3, the DNA is TGTGCCAGCAGCCCCCAGGCGACAGGGGGCAATCAGCCCCAGCATTTT.

V and J are TRBV6-6 and TRBJ2-1; D gene ambiguous. V shed 0 bases and J shed 5 bases, with 11 bases lying between them. Per the germline V gene, CDR1 is MNHNY and CDR2 is SVGAGI (reference sequence). CDR3 length: 15 residues. The CDR3 reads CASSYSDPRDNEQFF. The DNA for the CDR3 is TGTGCCAGCAGTTACTCGGACCCTAGAGACAATGAGCAGTTCTTC.

The chain uses TRBV9 and TRBJ1-1; D unclear. The V gene lost 0 bases and the J gene lost 1 base, with 7 bases spanning the gap. The CDR3 extends over 14 amino acids. Germline CDR1 and CDR2: SGDLS and YYNGEE. The CDR3 here is CASSVEGRNTEAFF. Here the CDR3 DNA reads TGTGCCAGCAGCGTAGAGGGAAGGAACACTGAAGCTTTCTTT.

The J gene is TRBJ1-2, the V gene TRBV6-6; D uncertain. The CDR3 loop spans 11 amino acids. V was pared by 8 bases and J by 4 bases, with 8 bases between. Germline V gene sequence: CDR1 MNHNY, CDR2 SVGAGI (reference sequence). The CDR3, as DNA: TGTGCCAGCGCCCGCCTCTATGGCTACACCTTC. Its translation is CASARLYGYTF.

This clone occurred a few times. The chain employs TRBV6-2 or TRBV6-3 and TRBJ2-5; 7 nucleotides agree with TRBD1. V trimming: 4 bases; J trimming: 2 bases; junction bases outside the gene matches: 4. This CDR3 has 14 residues. The germline V gene encodes CDR1 MNHEY and CDR2 SVGEGT. The CDR3 spells CASSLQGWQETQYF. The CDR3 region has the DNA TGTGCCAGCAGTTTACAGGGGTGGCAAGAGACCCAGTACTTC.

J is TRBJ2-5 and V is TRBV2; D is undetermined. This CDR3 comprises 13 residues. Germline CDR1 is SNHLY and CDR2 is FYNNEI. Between the trimmed V and J ends, which lost 3 bases and 0 bases, there was a span of 5 bases. The CDR3 DNA reads TGTGCCAGCAGTGAGGGGAACCAAGAGACCCAGTACTTC. Translating gives CASSEGNQETQYF.

The chain uses TRBV29-1 and TRBJ1-6, with D possibly matching TRBD1 (5 bases). CDR3 length: 12 residues. Germline-derived CDR1 and CDR2 are SQVTM and ANQGSEA. V gave up 6 bases and J gave up 10 bases, with 13 bases separating them. DNA for the CDR3: TGCAGCGTGGGCGATGGGGGATCACCCCTCCACTTT. Amino acid sequence: CSVGDGGSPLHF.

The J gene is TRBJ1-1, the V gene TRBV3-1 (or the pseudogene TRBV3-2); 7 nucleotides match TRBD1. Looked up from germline, CDR1 is LGHDT and CDR2 is YNNKEL (reference sequence). The CDR3 sequence is 15 residues long. After removal of 3 bases from V and 0 bases from J, the junction contained 4 bases not matched to a gene. CDR3 protein: CASSHQDRLNTEAFF. CDR3 in DNA: TGTGCCAGCAGCCACCAGGACAGGTTGAACACTGAAGCTTTCTTT.

CDR3 protein: CAMNPGPEAFF. The CDR3 nucleotides read TGTGCTATGAACCCGGGACCTGAAGCTTTCTTT. The chain carries TRBV2 and TRBJ1-1, with D perhaps matching TRBD1 (5 bases). There are 11 residues in the CDR3. The germline V gene encodes CDR1 SNHLY and CDR2 FYNNEI.

This clone has only one observation. The gene calls are TRBV6-2 or TRBV6-3 and TRBJ2-7; D gene ambiguous. CDR1 is MNHEY, CDR2 SVGEGT, per germline. This CDR3 has 12 residues. Trimming took off 6 bases at V and 0 bases at J, with 6 bases between the two ends. The CDR3 bases are TGTGCCAGCAGCCCGAGCTCCTACGAGCAGTACGTC. This sequence encodes CASSPSSYEQYV.

V usage is TRBV7-9 and J usage is TRBJ1-6, with unresolved D. In germline, CDR1 is SEHNR, CDR2 FQNEAQ (reference sequence). CDR3 size: 14 residues. V was pared by 1 base and J by 8 bases, with 9 bases between. The CDR3 loop is CASSLGGVYSPLHF. The CDR3 region has the DNA TGTGCCAGCAGCTTAGGAGGCGTTTATTCACCCCTCCACTTT.

The chain links TRBV6-2 or TRBV6-3 to TRBJ1-5; 12 nucleotides match TRBD1. CDR3 size: 18 residues. Germline V gives CDR1 MNHEY, CDR2 SVGEGT. The V and J ends lost 2 bases and 4 bases, in that order; junction bases with no gene match: 9. The CDR3: CASSYSVGQGALNQPQHF. As DNA, the CDR3 is TGTGCCAGCAGTTACAGTGTGGGACAGGGGGCTCTGAATCAGCCCCAGCATTTT.

The genes are TRBV4-3 and TRBJ1-3; D remains ambiguous. The CDR3 contains 15 residues. V was cut by 7 bases and J by 0 bases, with 13 bases left in between. Per germline, CDR1 LGHNA and CDR2 YSLEER. DNA of the CDR3: TGCGCCAGCATGTCGGCGGCCTCCTCTGGAAACACCATATATTTT. This sequence encodes CASMSAASSGNTIYF.

This chain links TRBV3-1 (or the pseudogene TRBV3-2) with TRBJ2-6, with TRBD2 matching 12 bases. Germline V gives CDR1 LGHDT, CDR2 YNNKEL (reference sequence). This CDR3 is built from 17 residues. Trimming took 4 bases from V and 1 from J; bases not matched to a gene: 2. CDR3 nucleotides: TGTGCCAGCAGCCTTGGACTAGCGGGATCTGGGGCCAACGTCCTGACTTTC. Its translation: CASSLGLAGSGANVLTF.

The V and J genes are TRBV5-1 and TRBJ2-3, with D possibly TRBD2 on 6 matching bases. Looked up from germline, CDR1 is SGHRS and CDR2 is YFSETQ. CDR3 length: 18 residues. Trimming left V 4 bases short and J 4 bases short, with 25 bases between. In DNA, the CDR3 is TGCGCCAGCAGCCAACGACGGGGTATGGCGGAGGGTCCAGATACGCAGTATTTT. This encodes CASSQRRGMAEGPDTQYF.

This chain joins TRBV27 and TRBJ1-1, with 8 nucleotides matching TRBD1. This CDR3 region has 15 residues. Germline V CDR1 and CDR2: MNHEY, SMNVEV (reference sequence). The V segment lost 5 bases and the J segment 4 bases; nucleotides outside the gene matches: 9. CDR3 in amino acids: CASSLGQGWFTEAFF. The CDR3 bases are TGTGCCAGCAGTCTCGGACAGGGTTGGTTCACTGAAGCTTTCTTT.

V and J are TRBV7-2 and TRBJ2-2, with D perhaps matching TRBD2 (6 bases). With 2 bases removed from V and 4 bases from J, the gap between germline ends came to 11 bases. Germline CDR1 and CDR2: SGHTA and FQGNSA. The CDR3 consists of 15 residues. The CDR3 reads CASSLNGDFTGELFF. The CDR3 DNA follows: TGTGCCAGCAGCTTAAACGGGGACTTCACCGGGGAGCTGTTTTTT.

The CDR3, as DNA: TGCAGTGCTGGGACCGGGGACACCATATATTTT. It specifies CSAGTGDTIYF. The V and J genes are TRBV20-1 and TRBJ1-3; tentatively, D is TRBD1 (5 bases). Germline CDR1 DFQATT, CDR2 SNEGSKA (reference sequence). The CDR3 covers 11 residues. The V and J ends lost 5 bases and 8 bases respectively, with 10 bases between them.

V gene TRBV12-3 or TRBV12-4 combines with J gene TRBJ1-2; 7 nucleotides align to TRBD1. Trimming at V came to 7 bases and at J to 9 bases, leaving 11 bases not matched to a gene. The CDR3 length is 13 residues. Here the CDR3 reads CASTNWGTESYTF. The CDR3 DNA sequence: TGTGCCAGCACCAACTGGGGGACAGAAAGCTACACCTTC.

The chain links TRBV19 to TRBJ2-1, with D perhaps being TRBD1 or TRBD2 (6 bases each). Trimming pared 6 bases from V and 5 bases from J, leaving 17 bases between. This CDR3 comprises 15 residues. Germline V gene data show CDR1 as LNHDA and CDR2 as SQIVND (reference sequence). CDR3 region: CASRLPGAWDNEQFF. In nucleotides, the CDR3 is TGTGCCAGTAGGCTACCGGGGGCCTGGGACAATGAGCAGTTCTTC.

This clone showed up just once. The rearrangement uses TRBV6-2 or TRBV6-3 and TRBJ1-5; 10 bases fit TRBD1. Germline assignment: CDR1 MNHEY and CDR2 SVGEGT. V lost 1 base and J lost 5; bases outside the gene matches: 2. This CDR3 is 15 amino acids long. The CDR3 loop reads CASSYFGQGDQPQHF. In DNA form, the CDR3 reads TGTGCCAGCAGTTACTTCGGACAGGGGGATCAGCCCCAGCATTTT.

The chain employs TRBV29-1 and TRBJ2-1; TRBD1 matches 9 bases. There are 14 residues in the CDR3. Germline trimming cut 7 bases from V and 8 bases from J; bases unmatched to any gene: 12. Germline CDR1 is SQVTM and CDR2 is ANQGSEA. The CDR3, as DNA: TGCAGCGGTTCGGGACAGGGACTTTGGGATGAGCAGTTCTTC. It translates to CSGSGQGLWDEQFF.

The chain employs TRBV5-1 and TRBJ2-1, with TRBD1 as a possible D gene (6 bases). This CDR3 region has 19 residues. Germline V lookup: CDR1 SGHRS, CDR2 YFSETQ. Trimming removed 0 bases at V and 0 bases at J, with 19 bases between. CDR3 nucleotide sequence: TGCGCCAGCAGCTTGGAGGGGCACAGGGCCCCCAGCTCCTACAATGAGCAGTTCTTC. Translation: CASSLEGHRAPSSYNEQFF.

This clone has just a few counts. This chain uses TRBV4-1 with TRBJ2-3; 9 bases align to TRBD2. The CDR3 runs 15 residues. Germline CDR1 MGHRA, CDR2 YSYEKL. The ends lost 4 bases at V and 4 bases at J; junction bases unmatched: 6. CDR3: CASSLSGLASDTQYF. The CDR3 DNA sequence: TGCGCCAGCAGCCTTTCGGGACTAGCATCAGATACGCAGTATTTT.

The V gene is TRBV11-2, the J gene TRBJ1-2, with D hard to call. CDR3 length: 19 amino acids. The V gene's germline CDR1 is SGHAT and CDR2 FQNNGV. Trimming cost V 4 bases and J 1 base, with 25 bases left between them. In DNA form, the CDR3 reads TGTGCCAGCAGCTCCATCAAGGCTACCAGAAGTCCCAGTAACTATGGCTACACCTTC. Translation: CASSSIKATRSPSNYGYTF.

The chain has TRBV2 and TRBJ1-2, with 8 nucleotides matching TRBD1. This CDR3 is built from 13 residues. After removal of 6 bases from V and 4 bases from J, the junction contained 4 bases not matched to a gene. Germline CDR1 is SNHLY and CDR2 is FYNNEI. For the CDR3, the DNA is TGTGCCAGCAGAGACAGGGGAGCCTATGGCTACACCTTC. Translated: CASRDRGAYGYTF.

V usage is TRBV11-2 and J usage is TRBJ1-2; TRBD1 matches 7 bases. The CDR3 has 13 residues. V lost 5 bases to trimming and J lost 6 bases; unmatched junction nucleotides: 6. Germline CDR1 and CDR2: SGHAT and FQNNGV. Written as DNA, the CDR3 is TGTGCCAGCAGCCCTATCGACAGGGATGGCTACACCTTC. This translates into CASSPIDRDGYTF.

This clone was recorded only once. The chain recombines TRBV29-1 with TRBJ1-1, with 7 positions matching TRBD1. With 6 bases clipped from V and 0 bases from J, the junction kept 7 bases outside the gene matches. The CDR3 is 14 amino acids. Germline CDR1 is SQVTM and CDR2 is ANQGSEA. The CDR3 spells CSVRTGIMNTEAFF. The CDR3 DNA sequence: TGCAGCGTCCGGACAGGAATTATGAACACTGAAGCTTTCTTT.